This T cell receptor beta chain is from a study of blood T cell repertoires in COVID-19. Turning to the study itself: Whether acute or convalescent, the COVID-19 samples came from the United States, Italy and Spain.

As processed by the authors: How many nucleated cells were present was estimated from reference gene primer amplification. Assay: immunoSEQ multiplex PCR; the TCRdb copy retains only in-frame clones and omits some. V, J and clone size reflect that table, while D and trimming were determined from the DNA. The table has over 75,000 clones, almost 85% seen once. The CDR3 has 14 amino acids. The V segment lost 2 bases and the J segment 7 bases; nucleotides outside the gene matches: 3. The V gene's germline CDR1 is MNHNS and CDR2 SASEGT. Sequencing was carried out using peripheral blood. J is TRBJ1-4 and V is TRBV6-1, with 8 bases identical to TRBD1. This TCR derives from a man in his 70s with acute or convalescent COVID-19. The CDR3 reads CASSENTGGEKLFF. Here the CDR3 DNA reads TGTGCCAGCAGTGAAAATACAGGGGGTGAAAAACTGTTTTTT.